The entry that follows covers one T cell receptor beta chain sequence. The target antigen is unknown. A read error may account for a junction end that differs from germline. In the PCR, 60 Vbeta and 13 Jbeta primers were used. Only in-frame clones appear in the TCRdb table, and some are missing; sequencing was by immunoSEQ multiplex PCR. The sample has some 70,000 clones; the top ten hold roughly 0.8%. The sample originates from a study of cytomegalovirus exposure and HLA in healthy donors. General study findings and limits: Highly shared variants forming one cluster were likely a sequencing artifact. Previous analysis showed most TCR beta V segments were productive about 87% or about 30% of the time.

There are 14 residues in the CDR3. Germline CDR1 and CDR2: MNHEY and SVGAGI. At sampling all donors were nominally healthy, likely with unrecorded immune exposures. V is TRBV6-5 and J is TRBJ1-1; D gene unclear. Sequenced: PBMCs. The sequence was obtained from a boy between 10 and 17 years old in good health and CMV-seronegative. This chain's CDR3 is CASSYRSMNTEDFF. CDR3 DNA: TGTGCCAGCAGTTACAGGAGCATGAACACTGAAGATTTCTTT.